A single sample gave rise to the 9 T cell receptor beta chains below, sequenced in a study of T cells expressing NK-cell markers. TCRdb reworked the 5' RACE reads into one entry per CDR3 protein, no DNA. This sample's table has 550,000 or so distinct CDR3 sequences. Sequenced input: blood T cells: a sorted CD56 or NKG2C T cell subset, CD4+ or CD8+ T cells, or bulk PBMC T cells (not recorded which). The source is a young man in good health.

The J gene is TRBJ2-1, the V gene TRBV19. The CDR3 has 12 residues. CDR1 and CDR2 from the germline V gene are LNHDA and SQIVND (reference sequence). CDR3 sequence reads: CASSIRYNEQFF.

This rearrangement joins TRBV18 to TRBJ2-2. This CDR3 spans 13 amino acids. Germline V gene lookup returns CDR1 KGHSH and CDR2 LQKENI. The CDR3 is CASSTDRSGELFF.

This chain connects TRBV7-2 to TRBJ2-1; TCRdb calls TRBD1, which cannot be checked without DNA. Per germline, CDR1 SGHTA and CDR2 FQGNSA. The CDR3 has 11 residues. CDR3 amino acids: CASSSGQGWFF.

The chain links TRBV5-1 to TRBJ2-1; TCRdb designates TRBD2, a call that cannot be tested without DNA. The CDR3 sequence is 17 residues long. Germline-derived CDR1 and CDR2 are SGHRS and YFSETQ. This chain's CDR3 is CASSLAVGSGTYNEQFF.

Here the CDR3 reads CASSLNQGNYGYTF. This chain connects TRBV7-6 to TRBJ1-2; checking the TCRdb D call of TRBD1 is not possible without DNA. The CDR3 loop spans 14 amino acids. Germline assignment: CDR1 SGHVS and CDR2 FNYEAQ.

The chain has TRBV6-1 and TRBJ2-1; checking the TCRdb D call of TRBD2 is not possible without DNA. Germline V lookup: CDR1 MNHNS, CDR2 SASEGT. CDR3 length: 13 residues. CDR3 loop: CASKREGLPEQFF.

The CDR3 protein is CASSHGSRSATEAFF. J is TRBJ1-1 and V is TRBV28. The CDR3 contains 15 residues. From germline, CDR1 is MDHEN and CDR2 SYDVKM. Based on the CDR3 plus reference TRBV28 and TRBJ1-1, the full variable domain is DVKVTQSSRYLVKRTGEKVFLECVQDMDHENMFWYRQDPGLGLRLIYFSYDVKMKEKGDIPEGYSVSREKKERFSLILESASTNQTSMYLCASSHGSRSATEAFFGQGTRLTVV.

This chain connects TRBV4-3 to TRBJ1-6; TCRdb reports TRBD1, a call that lacks DNA to check it against. The CDR3 spans 16 residues. From germline, CDR1 is LGHNA and CDR2 YSLEER. CDR3 in amino acids: CASSQDSRGIDSPLHF.

The V call is TRBV24-1, the J call TRBJ1-5. The germline CDR1 and CDR2 sequences are KGHDR and SFDVKD. The CDR3 is 14 amino acids. CDR3 sequence reads: CATSDLTNNQPQHF.